A selection of T cell receptor beta chains follows, all from one sample in a study of breast tumors, draining lymph nodes, adjacent tissues. Each CDR3 protein gets one entry after TCRdb re-called the multiplex PCR reads with MiXCR. The data hold 100,000 to 150,000 distinct CDR3 sequences, with under 25% observed a single time. The sequencing input was axillary lymph node tissue. Receptors were obtained from a female donor with breast cancer. Some clones in this sample may be carry-over from other donors' samples. The conserved cysteine and the conserved F or W are not part of the CDR3 here. Each record gives: V gene, J gene, CDR3 protein.

>TRBV5-1|TRBJ2-5
ASSLVGRPEETQY
>TRBV20-1|TRBJ1-5
SASYIAGESQPQH
>TRBV6-6|TRBJ1-5
ASSYSSDTYQPQH
>TRBV27|TRBJ1-2
ASRSGTGHFYGYT
>TRBV5-6|TRBJ1-2
ASSWTGGASGYT
>TRBV9|TRBJ2-3
ASSAGTSGSKTDTQY
>TRBV10-3|TRBJ2-7
AISETTYEQY
>TRBV5-1|TRBJ2-1
ASSLFVSGSFNEQF
>TRBV6-1|TRBJ1-5
AGSVLGTQTYSNQPQH
>TRBV5-1|TRBJ2-1
ASSQDGNSYNEQF
>TRBV6-2/TRBV6-3|TRBJ2-1
ASSGQEYNEQF
>TRBV12-5|TRBJ2-1
ASGVTSSEQF
>TRBV6-6|TRBJ2-6
ACTPGEGGANVLT
>TRBV9|TRBJ1-2
ASSRGDGYT
>TRBV3-1|TRBJ2-7
ASSPRGGYEQY
>TRBV3-1|TRBJ2-5
ASSQEDREETQY
>TRBV25-1|TRBJ2-7
ASRAVYEQY
>TRBV6-1|TRBJ2-5
ASIRYGQGEMETQY
>TRBV2|TRBJ1-4
ASNKPGGATNEKLF
>TRBV20-1|TRBJ2-5
SASRTGGAGTQY
>TRBV18|TRBJ2-1
ASSPGLVQRDEQF
>TRBV20-1|TRBJ2-7
SASIGSNEQY
>TRBV12-3/TRBV12-4|TRBJ2-3
ASSVSGRPDTQY
>TRBV28|TRBJ2-1
ASRQLAGGGNEQF
>TRBV7-9|TRBJ2-3
ASSPREANTDTQY
>TRBV27|TRBJ2-6
ASSTGTGANVLT
>TRBV18|TRBJ2-5
ASSYPNLETQY
>TRBV19|TRBJ2-7
ASSILAPPYEQY
>TRBV6-7|TRBJ2-2
ASRPGLNDSGRGTGELF
>TRBV2|TRBJ2-2
ASSEAREGGELF
>TRBV4-1|TRBJ2-5
ASSQEASGRGKEY
>TRBV4-1|TRBJ2-2
ASSQDNLAGRNTGELF
>TRBV6-5|TRBJ2-7
ASSPYRGRYEQY
>TRBV12-3/TRBV12-4|TRBJ1-1
ASSFAQGIHAEAF
>TRBV20-1|TRBJ2-3
SAEQPSTDTQY
>TRBV10-3|TRBJ2-1
ATTPAGVPNEQF
>TRBV25-1|TRBJ2-1
ASSEGPRLGGTYNEQF
>TRBV12-3/TRBV12-4|TRBJ1-5
ASSFSLQGKGSPQH
>TRBV20-1|TRBJ2-5
SASSGNRETQY
>TRBV6-1|TRBJ1-5
ASSPSLLDRGARYGNQPQH
>TRBV7-2|TRBJ2-2
ASSLWTRNTGELF
>TRBV4-1|TRBJ2-7
ASSQEGTGGGEQY
>TRBV14|TRBJ1-6
ASSQAMGVNSPLH
>TRBV11-2|TRBJ2-3
ASSFGGGSTTDTQY
>TRBV27|TRBJ2-5
ASSYGTSGKETQY
>TRBV5-1|TRBJ2-3
ASSLEGTGWGTDTQY
>TRBV5-6|TRBJ2-5
ASSLDGRSSETQY
>TRBV7-8|TRBJ2-5
ASSLGGGTGTQY
>TRBV29-1|TRBJ2-7
SVGEGLTYEQY
>TRBV25-1|TRBJ2-1
ASSERGRGDEQF
>TRBV29-1|TRBJ2-5
SVEWLAGGQETQY
>TRBV3-1|TRBJ2-3
ASSQGLAGGTDTQY
>TRBV6-5|TRBJ2-1
ASSYGKEQF
>TRBV5-1|TRBJ2-3
ASSPQGGTDTQY